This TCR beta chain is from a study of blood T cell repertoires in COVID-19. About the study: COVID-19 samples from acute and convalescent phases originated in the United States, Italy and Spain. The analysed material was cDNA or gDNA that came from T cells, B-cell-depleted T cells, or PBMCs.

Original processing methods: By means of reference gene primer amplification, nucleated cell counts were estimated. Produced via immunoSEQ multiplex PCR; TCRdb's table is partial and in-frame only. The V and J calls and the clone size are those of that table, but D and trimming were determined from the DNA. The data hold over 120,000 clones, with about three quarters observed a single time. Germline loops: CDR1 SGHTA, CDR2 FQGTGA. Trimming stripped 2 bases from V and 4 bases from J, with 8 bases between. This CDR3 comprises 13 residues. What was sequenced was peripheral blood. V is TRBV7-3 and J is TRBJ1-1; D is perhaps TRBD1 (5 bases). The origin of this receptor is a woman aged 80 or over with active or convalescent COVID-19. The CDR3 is CASSLQGSTEAFF. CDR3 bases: TGTGCCAGCAGCTTACAGGGATCCACTGAAGCTTTCTTT.